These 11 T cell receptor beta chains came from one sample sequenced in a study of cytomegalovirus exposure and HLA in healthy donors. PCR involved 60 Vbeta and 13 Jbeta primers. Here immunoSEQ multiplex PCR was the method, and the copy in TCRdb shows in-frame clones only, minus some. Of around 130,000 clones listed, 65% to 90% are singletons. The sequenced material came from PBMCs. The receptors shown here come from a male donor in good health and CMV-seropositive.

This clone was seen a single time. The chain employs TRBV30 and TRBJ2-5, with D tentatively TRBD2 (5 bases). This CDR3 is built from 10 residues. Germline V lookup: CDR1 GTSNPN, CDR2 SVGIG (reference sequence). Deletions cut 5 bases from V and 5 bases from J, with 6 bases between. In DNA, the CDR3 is TGTGCCTGGGGGGAGGAGACCCAGTACTTC. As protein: CAWGEETQYF.

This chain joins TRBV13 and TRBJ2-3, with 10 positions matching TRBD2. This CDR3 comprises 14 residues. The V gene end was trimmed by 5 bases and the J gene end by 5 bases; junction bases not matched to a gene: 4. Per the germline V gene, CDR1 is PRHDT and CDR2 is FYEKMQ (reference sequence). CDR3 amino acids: CASSIRLAGDTQYF. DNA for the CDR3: TGTGCCAGCAGCATCAGACTAGCGGGAGATACGCAGTATTTT.

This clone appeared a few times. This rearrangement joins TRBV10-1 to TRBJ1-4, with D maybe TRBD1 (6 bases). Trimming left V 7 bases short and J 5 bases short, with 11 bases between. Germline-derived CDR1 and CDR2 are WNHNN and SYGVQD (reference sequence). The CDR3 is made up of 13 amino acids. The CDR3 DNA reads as TGCGCCAGCAACGGACAGACCAATGAAAAACTGTTTTTT. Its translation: CASNGQTNEKLFF.

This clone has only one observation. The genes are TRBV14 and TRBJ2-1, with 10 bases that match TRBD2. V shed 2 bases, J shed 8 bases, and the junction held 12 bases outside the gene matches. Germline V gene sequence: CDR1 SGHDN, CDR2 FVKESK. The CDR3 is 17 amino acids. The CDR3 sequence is CASSQRRGTSVGYEQFF. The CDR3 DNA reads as TGTGCCAGCAGCCAAAGGAGGGGGACTAGCGTTGGGTATGAGCAGTTCTTC.

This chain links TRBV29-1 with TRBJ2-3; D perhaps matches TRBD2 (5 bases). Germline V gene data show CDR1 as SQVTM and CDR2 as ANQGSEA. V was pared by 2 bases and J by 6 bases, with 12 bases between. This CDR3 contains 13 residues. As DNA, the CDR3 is TGCAGCGTTGAAATTGGAGGTTGGGATACGCAGTATTTT. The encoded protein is CSVEIGGWDTQYF.

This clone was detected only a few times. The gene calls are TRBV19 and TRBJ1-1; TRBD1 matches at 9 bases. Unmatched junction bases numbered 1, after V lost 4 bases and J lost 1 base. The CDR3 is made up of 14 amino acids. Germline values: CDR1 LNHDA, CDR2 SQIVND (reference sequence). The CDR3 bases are TGTGCCAGTAGTACGACAGGGGGGAACACTGAAGCTTTCTTT. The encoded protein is CASSTTGGNTEAFF.

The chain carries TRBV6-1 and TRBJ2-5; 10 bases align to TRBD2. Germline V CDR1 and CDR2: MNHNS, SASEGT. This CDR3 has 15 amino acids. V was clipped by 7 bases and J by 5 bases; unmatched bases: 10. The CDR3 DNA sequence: TGTGCCAGCAAGGCTAGCGGGAGCCGAGCGGAGACCCAGTACTTC. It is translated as CASKASGSRAETQYF.

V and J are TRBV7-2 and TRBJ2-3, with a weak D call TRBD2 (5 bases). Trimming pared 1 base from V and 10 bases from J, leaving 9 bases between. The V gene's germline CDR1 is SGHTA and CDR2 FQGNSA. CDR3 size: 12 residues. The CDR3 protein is CASSLDRGSQYF. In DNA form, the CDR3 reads TGTGCCAGCAGCTTAGATCGGGGATCGCAGTATTTT.

Here the CDR3 reads CASSSPLRNREGPGELFF. CDR3 in DNA: TGTGCCAGCAGCTCCCCTTTGCGTAACCGGGAGGGGCCCGGGGAGCTGTTTTTT. The rearrangement links TRBV7-6 to TRBJ2-2; 8 bases fit TRBD2. V trimming: 4 bases; J trimming: 6 bases; junction bases outside the gene matches: 16. Germline lookup yields CDR1 SGHVS and CDR2 FNYEAQ. The CDR3 has 18 residues.

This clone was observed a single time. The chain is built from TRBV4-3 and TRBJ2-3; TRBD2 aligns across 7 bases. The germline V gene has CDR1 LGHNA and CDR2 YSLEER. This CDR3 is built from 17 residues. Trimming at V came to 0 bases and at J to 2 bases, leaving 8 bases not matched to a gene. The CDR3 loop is CASSQDWETSYTDTQYF. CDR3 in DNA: TGCGCCAGCAGCCAAGATTGGGAGACTAGCTACACAGATACGCAGTATTTT.

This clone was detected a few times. Written as DNA, the CDR3 is TGTGCCAGCTCACCTCAGACAGGGGGATTTTATGGCTACACCTTC. Encoded protein: CASSPQTGGFYGYTF. The chain recombines TRBV18 with TRBJ1-2; 9 positions agree with TRBD1. Germline CDR1 KGHSH, CDR2 LQKENI. Trimming cost V 3 bases and J 5 bases; bases outside gene matches: 7. The CDR3 length is 15 residues.